This T cell receptor beta chain derives from a study of control samples from healthy donors and cancer patients. The table came from immunoSEQ multiplex PCR; TCRdb's copy has only in-frame clones and leaves some out. Here the sample spans 150,000 or so clones, more than 80% being singletons. Germline-derived CDR1 and CDR2 are SGHTA and FQGNSA. V was trimmed by 5 bases and J by 2 bases, leaving 12 bases between them. The CDR3 consists of 14 residues. This clone was seen once. This chain connects TRBV7-2 to TRBJ1-2; TRBD1 might be the D (6 bases). The receptor was isolated from a man younger than 30 in good health. Sample: blood. CDR3 nucleotides: TGTGCCAGCAGCCAAAGGACAGTCAACTATGGCTACACCTTC. Translated, it gives CASSQRTVNYGYTF.